This T cell receptor beta chain originates from a study of beta chain features in type 1 diabetes. The CDR3 is 10 amino acids. V lost 4 bases and J 8 bases, leaving 5 bases between the germline ends. Per germline, CDR1 MNHNY and CDR2 SVGAGI (reference sequence). Study observations and caveats: Moderate yet significant TCRB CDR3 shortening was seen in Type 1 diabetes patients in all four CD4+ subsets.

As every portion of the isolated RNA was reverse transcribed, the sequencing read expressed TCRB transcripts. Naive, central memory and regulatory T cell samples yielded roughly 3.6 million reads on average. This table comes from immunoSEQ multiplex PCR, and its TCRdb copy is limited to in-frame clones, with some not included. The sample contains 600,000 to 750,000 clones, approximately 13% of which appear only once. Points on this clone: Its antigen remains unknown.

The sample consisted of naive CD4+ T cells from blood. The V call is TRBV6-6, the J call TRBJ1-2; D gene uncertain. The TCR comes from a man aged 25 to 45 with type 1 diabetes. The CDR3 DNA is TGTGCCAGCAGTTCGAAGGGCTACACCTTC. Translation gives CASSSKGYTF.